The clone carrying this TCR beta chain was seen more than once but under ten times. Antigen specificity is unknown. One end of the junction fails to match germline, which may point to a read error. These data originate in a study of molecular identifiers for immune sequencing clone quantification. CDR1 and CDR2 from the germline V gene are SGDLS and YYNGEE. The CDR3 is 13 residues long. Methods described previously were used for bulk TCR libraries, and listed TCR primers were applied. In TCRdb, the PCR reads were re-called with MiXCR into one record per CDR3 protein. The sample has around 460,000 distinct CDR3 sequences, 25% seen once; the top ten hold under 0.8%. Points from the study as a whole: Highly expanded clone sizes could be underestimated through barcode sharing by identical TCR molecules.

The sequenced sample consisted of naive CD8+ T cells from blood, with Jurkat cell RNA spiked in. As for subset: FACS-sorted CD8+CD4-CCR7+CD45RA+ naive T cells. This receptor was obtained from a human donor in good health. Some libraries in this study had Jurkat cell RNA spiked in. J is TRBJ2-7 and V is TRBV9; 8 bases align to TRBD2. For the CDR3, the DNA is TGTGCCAGCAACGTAGGCGGGGGGTACGAGCAGTACTTC. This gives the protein CASNVGGGYEQYF.